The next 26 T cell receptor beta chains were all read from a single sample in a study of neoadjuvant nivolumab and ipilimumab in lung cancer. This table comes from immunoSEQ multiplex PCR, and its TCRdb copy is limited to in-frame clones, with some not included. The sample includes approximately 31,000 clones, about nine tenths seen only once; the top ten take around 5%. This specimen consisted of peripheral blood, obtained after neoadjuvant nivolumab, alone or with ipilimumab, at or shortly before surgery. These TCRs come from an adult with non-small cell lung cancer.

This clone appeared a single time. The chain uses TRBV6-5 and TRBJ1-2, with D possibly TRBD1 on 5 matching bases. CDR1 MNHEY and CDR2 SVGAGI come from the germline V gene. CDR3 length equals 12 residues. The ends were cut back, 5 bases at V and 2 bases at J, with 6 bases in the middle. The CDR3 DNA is TGTGCCAGCAGTGGGGACAACTATGGCTACACCTTC. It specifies CASSGDNYGYTF.

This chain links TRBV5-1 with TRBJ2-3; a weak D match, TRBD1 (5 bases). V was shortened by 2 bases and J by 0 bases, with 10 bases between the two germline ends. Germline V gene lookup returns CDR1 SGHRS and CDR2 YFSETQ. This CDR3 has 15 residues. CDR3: CASSLGETSTDTQYF. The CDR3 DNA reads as TGCGCCAGCAGCTTAGGGGAAACAAGCACAGATACGCAGTATTTT.

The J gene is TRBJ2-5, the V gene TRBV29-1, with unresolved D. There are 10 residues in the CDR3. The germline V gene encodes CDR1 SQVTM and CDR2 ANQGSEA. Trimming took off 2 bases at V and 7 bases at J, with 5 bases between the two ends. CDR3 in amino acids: CSVEWGTQYF. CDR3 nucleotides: TGCAGCGTTGAATGGGGGACCCAGTACTTC.

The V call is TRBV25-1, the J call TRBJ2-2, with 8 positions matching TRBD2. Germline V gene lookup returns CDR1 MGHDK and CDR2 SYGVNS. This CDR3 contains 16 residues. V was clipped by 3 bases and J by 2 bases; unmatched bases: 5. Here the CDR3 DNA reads TGTGCCAGCAGTGATCCGGGGGGGGCCAACACCGGGGAGCTGTTTTTT. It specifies CASSDPGGANTGELFF.

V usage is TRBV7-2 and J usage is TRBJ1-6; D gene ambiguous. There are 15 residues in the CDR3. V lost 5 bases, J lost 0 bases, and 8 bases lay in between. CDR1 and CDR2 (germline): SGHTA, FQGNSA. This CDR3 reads CASSLPGSYNSPLHF. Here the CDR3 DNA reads TGTGCCAGCAGCCTCCCCGGCTCCTATAATTCACCCCTCCACTTT.

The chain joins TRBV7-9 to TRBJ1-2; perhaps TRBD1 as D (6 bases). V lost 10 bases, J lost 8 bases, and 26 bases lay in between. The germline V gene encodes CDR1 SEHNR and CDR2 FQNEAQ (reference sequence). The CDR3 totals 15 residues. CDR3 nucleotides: TGTGCCAAGAACCCCATCGGGACAATCACTGGCGGCTACACCTTC. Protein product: CAKNPIGTITGGYTF.

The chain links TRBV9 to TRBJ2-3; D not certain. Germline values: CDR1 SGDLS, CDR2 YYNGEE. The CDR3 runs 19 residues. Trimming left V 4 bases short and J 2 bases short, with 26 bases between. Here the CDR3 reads CASSTPEFAVSTHTDTQYF. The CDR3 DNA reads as TGTGCCAGCAGCACCCCCGAATTTGCGGTTAGCACTCACACAGATACGCAGTATTTT.

The CDR3 spells CASRLLETQYF. Written as DNA, the CDR3 is TGCGCCAGCCGCCTTTTGGAGACCCAGTACTTC. The chain joins TRBV5-1 to TRBJ2-5; unclear D gene. Looked up from germline, CDR1 is SGHRS and CDR2 is YFSETQ. Trimming pared 7 bases from V and 5 bases from J, leaving 9 bases between. The CDR3 extends over 11 amino acids.

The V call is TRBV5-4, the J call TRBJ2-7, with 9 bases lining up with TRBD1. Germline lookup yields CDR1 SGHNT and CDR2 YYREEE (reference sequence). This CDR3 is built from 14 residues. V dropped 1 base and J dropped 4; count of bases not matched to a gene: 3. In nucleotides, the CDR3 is TGTGCCAGCAGCTTGAAACAGGGGGCTTACGAGCAGTACTTC. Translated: CASSLKQGAYEQYF.

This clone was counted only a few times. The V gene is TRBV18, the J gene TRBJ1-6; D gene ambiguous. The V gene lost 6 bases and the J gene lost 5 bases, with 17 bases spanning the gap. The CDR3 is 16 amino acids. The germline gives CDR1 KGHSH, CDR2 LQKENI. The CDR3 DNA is TGTGCCAGCTCCCCGGTGGCAGTAGGCAATAATTCACCCCTCCACTTT. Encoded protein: CASSPVAVGNNSPLHF.

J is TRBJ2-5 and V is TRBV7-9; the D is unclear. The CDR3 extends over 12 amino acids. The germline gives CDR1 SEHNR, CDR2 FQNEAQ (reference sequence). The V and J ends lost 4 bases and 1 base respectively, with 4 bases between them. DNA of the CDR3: TGTGCCAGCAGCTGGGGCCAAGAGACCCAGTACTTC. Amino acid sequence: CASSWGQETQYF.

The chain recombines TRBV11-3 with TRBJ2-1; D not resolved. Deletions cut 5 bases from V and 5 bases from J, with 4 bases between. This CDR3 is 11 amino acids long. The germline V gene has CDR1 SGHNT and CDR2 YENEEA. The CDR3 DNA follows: TGTGCCAGCAGCGACCACAATGAGCAGTTCTTC. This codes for CASSDHNEQFF.

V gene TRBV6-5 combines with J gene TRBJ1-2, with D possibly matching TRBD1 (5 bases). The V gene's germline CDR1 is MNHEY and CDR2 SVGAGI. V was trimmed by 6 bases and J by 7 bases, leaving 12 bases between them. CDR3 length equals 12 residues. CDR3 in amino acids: CASRQVLVGYTF. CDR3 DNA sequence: TGTGCCAGCAGACAGGTCCTCGTTGGCTACACCTTC.

CDR3 nucleotide sequence: TGTGCCAGCAGCTCTCTAGGGGGGGGCACAGATACGCAGTATTTT. This sequence encodes CASSSLGGGTDTQYF. This rearrangement joins TRBV2 to TRBJ2-3; a possible D gene is TRBD2 (7 bases). Trimming cost V 6 bases and J 1 base, with 14 bases left between them. The germline CDR1 and CDR2 sequences are SNHLY and FYNNEI. The CDR3 loop spans 15 amino acids.

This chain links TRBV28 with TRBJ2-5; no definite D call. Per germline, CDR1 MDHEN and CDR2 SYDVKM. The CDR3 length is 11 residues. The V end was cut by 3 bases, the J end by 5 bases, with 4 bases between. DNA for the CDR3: TGTGCCAGCAGTTTTAGGGAGACCCAGTACTTC. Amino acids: CASSFRETQYF.

For the CDR3, the DNA is TGCGCCAGCAGCTTAGCGGATTCTAGCACAGATACGCAGTATTTT. Translated, it gives CASSLADSSTDTQYF. The rearrangement links TRBV4-1 to TRBJ2-3; weak D call: TRBD2 (6 bases). The V gene's germline CDR1 is MGHRA and CDR2 YSYEKL. Between the trimmed V and J ends, which lost 5 bases and 0 bases, there was a span of 12 bases. The CDR3 has 15 amino acids.

In nucleotides, the CDR3 is TGTGCCAGCAGTGAACAGACAGGGGACAATCAGCCCCAGCATTTT. As protein: CASSEQTGDNQPQHF. The chain is built from TRBV2 and TRBJ1-5; 8 nucleotides align to TRBD1. Looked up from germline, CDR1 is SNHLY and CDR2 is FYNNEI. V was pared by 2 bases and J by 3 bases, with 3 bases of the junction left unmatched. The CDR3 is 15 amino acids.

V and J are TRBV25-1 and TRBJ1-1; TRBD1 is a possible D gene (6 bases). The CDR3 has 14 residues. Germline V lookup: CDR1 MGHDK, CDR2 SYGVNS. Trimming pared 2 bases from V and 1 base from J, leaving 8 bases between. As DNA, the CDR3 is TGTGCCAGCAGTGAACCACAGGGGAACACTGAAGCTTTCTTT. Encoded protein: CASSEPQGNTEAFF.

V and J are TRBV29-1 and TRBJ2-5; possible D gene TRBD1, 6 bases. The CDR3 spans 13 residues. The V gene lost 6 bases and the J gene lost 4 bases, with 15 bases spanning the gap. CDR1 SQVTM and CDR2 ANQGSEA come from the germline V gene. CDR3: CSVTGSNGETQYF. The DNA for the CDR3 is TGCAGCGTCACAGGGAGCAACGGAGAGACCCAGTACTTC.

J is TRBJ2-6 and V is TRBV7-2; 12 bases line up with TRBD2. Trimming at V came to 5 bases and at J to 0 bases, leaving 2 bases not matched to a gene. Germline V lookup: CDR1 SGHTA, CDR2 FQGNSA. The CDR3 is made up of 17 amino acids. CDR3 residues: CASSASGGASGANVLTF. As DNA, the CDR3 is TGTGCCAGCAGCGCTAGCGGGGGGGCCTCTGGGGCCAACGTCCTGACTTTC.

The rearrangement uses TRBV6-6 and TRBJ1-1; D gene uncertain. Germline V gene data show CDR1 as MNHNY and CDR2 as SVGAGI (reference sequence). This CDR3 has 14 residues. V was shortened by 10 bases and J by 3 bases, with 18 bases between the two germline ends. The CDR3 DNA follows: TGTGCCACCCGAGGGTTCAATGGGGACACTGAAGCTTTCTTT. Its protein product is CATRGFNGDTEAFF.

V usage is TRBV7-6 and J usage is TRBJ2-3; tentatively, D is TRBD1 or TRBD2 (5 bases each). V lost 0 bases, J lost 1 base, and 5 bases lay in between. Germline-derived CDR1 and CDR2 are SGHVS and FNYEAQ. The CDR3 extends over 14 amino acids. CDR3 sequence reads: CASSLAGGTDTQYF. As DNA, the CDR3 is TGTGCCAGCAGCTTAGCGGGGGGCACAGATACGCAGTATTTT.

The CDR3 loop reads CASSEAGTGETYEQYF. CDR3 nucleotide sequence: TGTGCCAGCAGTGAAGCAGGGACAGGGGAAACCTACGAGCAGTACTTC. V gene TRBV2 combines with J gene TRBJ2-7; 10 nucleotides agree with TRBD1. CDR3 size: 16 residues. Germline V gives CDR1 SNHLY, CDR2 FYNNEI. With 0 bases clipped from V and 2 bases from J, the junction kept 4 bases outside the gene matches.

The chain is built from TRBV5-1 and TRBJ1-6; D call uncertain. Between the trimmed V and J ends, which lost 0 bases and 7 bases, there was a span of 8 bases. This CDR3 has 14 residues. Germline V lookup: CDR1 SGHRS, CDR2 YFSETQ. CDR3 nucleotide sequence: TGCGCCAGCAGCTTGGTGGTTCAGAATTCACCCCTCCACTTT. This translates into CASSLVVQNSPLHF.

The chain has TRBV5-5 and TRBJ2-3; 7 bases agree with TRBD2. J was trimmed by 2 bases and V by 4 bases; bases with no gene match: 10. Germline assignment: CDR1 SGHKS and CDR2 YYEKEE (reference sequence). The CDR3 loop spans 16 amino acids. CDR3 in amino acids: CASSPPRDYLTDTQYF. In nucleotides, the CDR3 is TGTGCCAGCAGCCCTCCCCGGGACTACCTCACAGATACGCAGTATTTT.

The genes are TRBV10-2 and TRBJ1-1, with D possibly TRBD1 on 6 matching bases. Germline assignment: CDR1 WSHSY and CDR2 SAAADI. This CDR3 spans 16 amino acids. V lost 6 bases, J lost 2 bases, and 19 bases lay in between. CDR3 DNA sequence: TGCGCCAGCAGAACTTGGGGGGGCGAGGAAAACACTGAAGCTTTCTTT. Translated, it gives CASRTWGGEENTEAFF.